One sample yielded the 32 T cell receptor beta chains listed below, sequenced in a study of blood T cell repertoires in COVID-19. Assay used: immunoSEQ multiplex PCR; TCRdb lists only in-frame clones, some missing. Of some 390,000 clones in the sample, more than 75% were seen once. Sequenced sample: peripheral blood. These receptors were taken from a human donor in a cohort sampled during active COVID-19.

The V call is TRBV6-2 or TRBV6-3, the J call TRBJ1-6; 7 bases are shared with TRBD1. Germline V gene data show CDR1 as MNHEY and CDR2 as SVGEGT. The CDR3 length is 15 residues. V lost 2 bases, J lost 7 bases, and 5 bases stayed unmatched. DNA for the CDR3: TGTGCCAGCAGTTACGTGACAGGGTGGAATTCACCCCTCCACTTT. Translation: CASSYVTGWNSPLHF.

The chain recombines TRBV19 with TRBJ2-2; 8 bases agree with TRBD2. From germline, CDR1 is LNHDA and CDR2 SQIVND (reference sequence). V shed 5 bases and J 0 bases; nucleotides not matched to a gene: 11. The CDR3 runs to 18 residues. Here the CDR3 reads CASSLSWAGGTNTGELFF. The DNA for the CDR3 is TGTGCCAGTAGTCTCAGTTGGGCGGGAGGCACGAACACCGGGGAGCTGTTTTTT.

Details on this clone: Distinct nucleotide sequences in the sample also encode this CDR3. The CDR3 region is CASSVGGSLTDTQYF. The CDR3 DNA is TGTGCCAGCAGCGTAGGCGGTTCGTTAACAGATACGCAGTATTTT. The chain uses TRBV9 and TRBJ2-3, with D unclear. This CDR3 is 15 amino acids long. Trimming took off 0 bases at V and 3 bases at J, with 11 bases between the two ends. Germline CDR1 reads SGDLS; CDR2 reads YYNGEE.

This chain uses TRBV5-3 with TRBJ2-3; a possible D gene is TRBD1 (5 bases). TRBV5-3 has ORF status, its function being uncertain. V was shortened by 0 bases and J by 7 bases, with 6 bases between the two germline ends. CDR3 size: 12 residues. CDR3 coding DNA: TGTGCCAGAAGCTTGGGACAGTATACGCAGTATTTT. Protein sequence: CARSLGQYTQYF.

The J gene is TRBJ2-5, the V gene TRBV5-1; tentatively, D is TRBD2 (6 bases). V shed 4 bases and J shed 0 bases, with 7 bases lying between them. CDR1 is SGHRS and CDR2 is YFSETQ in the germline V gene. The CDR3 sequence is 13 residues long. CDR3 in amino acids: CASSRDYQETQYF. The CDR3 coding sequence is TGCGCCAGCAGCCGGGACTACCAAGAGACCCAGTACTTC.

V gene TRBV5-1 combines with J gene TRBJ2-3; TRBD2 matches at 12 bases. Trimming took 0 bases from V and 0 from J; bases not matched to a gene: 8. The CDR3 covers 19 residues. From germline, CDR1 is SGHRS and CDR2 YFSETQ. The CDR3 loop is CASSLGRLAGVSSTDTQYF. The CDR3 nucleotides read TGCGCCAGCAGCTTGGGAAGACTAGCGGGAGTCTCGAGCACAGATACGCAGTATTTT.

This clone has only one observation. The chain couples TRBV4-2 to TRBJ2-6, with D hard to call. V lost 0 bases to trimming and J lost 2 bases, with 8 bases between them. Germline CDR1 and CDR2: LGHNA and YNFKEQ. The CDR3 is 16 amino acids. CDR3 loop: CASSQDMRTGANVLTF. The CDR3 DNA reads TGTGCCAGCAGCCAAGATATGAGGACTGGGGCCAACGTCCTGACTTTC.

V usage is TRBV2 and J usage is TRBJ2-1; the match to TRBD1 covers 8 bases. V gave up 10 bases and J gave up 5 bases; unmatched junction bases: 13. This CDR3 spans 15 amino acids. Germline CDR1 is SNHLY and CDR2 is FYNNEI. CDR3 amino acids: CATKLEGGQDNEQFF. CDR3 DNA: TGTGCCACCAAACTGGAAGGGGGACAGGACAATGAGCAGTTCTTC.

J is TRBJ2-5 and V is TRBV5-4, with D possibly matching TRBD1 (6 bases). V gave up 4 bases and J gave up 2 bases, with 9 bases separating them. This CDR3 is built from 13 residues. Germline values: CDR1 SGHNT, CDR2 YYREEE (reference sequence). DNA for the CDR3: TGTGCCAGCAGCCCAGGACAGCAAGAGACCCAGTACTTC. This translates into CASSPGQQETQYF.

V is TRBV29-1 and J is TRBJ2-7, with 9 bases matching TRBD1. Trimming took 6 bases from V and 0 from J; bases not matched to a gene: 6. In germline, CDR1 is SQVTM, CDR2 ANQGSEA. This CDR3 comprises 14 residues. The CDR3 loop reads CSVGQGASSYEQYF. The CDR3 coding sequence is TGCAGCGTGGGACAGGGCGCCAGCTCCTACGAGCAGTACTTC.

This sequence joins TRBV28 and TRBJ1-1, with a weak D call TRBD1 (6 bases). Germline V CDR1 and CDR2: MDHEN, SYDVKM. V lost 2 bases and J lost 0, with 10 bases in between. The CDR3 is made up of 15 amino acids. The DNA for the CDR3 is TGTGCCAGCAGTTTACAGGGGTACATGAACACTGAAGCTTTCTTT. Protein sequence: CASSLQGYMNTEAFF. Complete variable domain (other parts from reference TRBV28 and TRBJ1-1): DVKVTQSSRYLVKRTGEKVFLECVQDMDHENMFWYRQDPGLGLRLIYFSYDVKMKEKGDIPEGYSVSREKKERFSLILESASTNQTSMYLCASSLQGYMNTEAFFGQGTRLTVV.

The genes are TRBV30 and TRBJ2-5, with D perhaps matching TRBD1 (6 bases). Between the trimmed V and J ends, which lost 5 bases and 3 bases, there was a span of 13 bases. The germline V gene has CDR1 GTSNPN and CDR2 SVGIG (reference sequence). The CDR3 loop spans 13 amino acids. The CDR3 loop is CAWSDSFEETQYF. Here the CDR3 DNA reads TGTGCCTGGTCGGACAGTTTTGAAGAGACCCAGTACTTC.

This chain connects TRBV7-9 to TRBJ2-1, with 10 nucleotides matching TRBD1. The trim removed 10 bases at V and 10 bases at J, leaving 10 bases unmatched. The length of the CDR3 is 13 residues. The germline V gene has CDR1 SEHNR and CDR2 FQNEAQ (reference sequence). CDR3 DNA: TGTGCCATCGACGGGGACAGGGGACGGGAGCAGTTCTTC. Its protein product is CAIDGDRGREQFF.

The rearrangement links TRBV5-1 to TRBJ2-4; weak D call: TRBD1 (5 bases). Germline CDR1 and CDR2: SGHRS and YFSETQ. This CDR3 region has 18 residues. V lost 2 bases, J lost 1 base, and 19 bases lay in between. In nucleotides, the CDR3 is TGCGCCAGCAGCTTTGGGGCCCAGGCTGAGGTTGCCAAAAACATTCAGTACTTC. Amino acids: CASSFGAQAEVAKNIQYF. Full variable domain (missing parts from reference TRBV5-1 and TRBJ2-4): KAGVTQTPRYLIKTRGQQVTLSCSPISGHRSVSWYQQTPGQGLQFLFEYFSETQRNKGNFPGRFSGRQFSNSRSEMNVSTLELGDSALYLCASSFGAQAEVAKNIQYFGAGTRLSVL.

This chain uses TRBV23-1 with TRBJ1-2, with 11 bases lining up with TRBD1. TRBV23-1 is annotated as an ORF whose role is uncertain. This CDR3 has 22 amino acids. The V and J ends lost 4 bases and 3 bases, in that order; junction bases with no gene match: 25. CDR3 in amino acids: CASSRNEIRRTGGINGYYGYTF. DNA for the CDR3: TGCGCCAGCAGTCGGAACGAAATTCGCCGGACAGGGGGCATAAACGGTTACTATGGCTACACCTTC.

The chain links TRBV14 to TRBJ1-2, with D possibly TRBD1 on 5 matching bases. The CDR3 is made up of 19 amino acids. Trimming cost V 4 bases and J 5 bases, with 29 bases left between them. Germline lookup yields CDR1 SGHDN and CDR2 FVKESK. In DNA, the CDR3 is TGTGCCAGCAGCCCTATCTTCCATTCACCCAGGGAAGTAGGGTATGGCTACACCTTC. Protein sequence: CASSPIFHSPREVGYGYTF.

This clone was counted only a few times. V is TRBV6-5 and J is TRBJ2-7, with D possibly being TRBD1 (5 bases). The CDR3 runs to 14 residues. Per the germline V gene, CDR1 is MNHEY and CDR2 is SVGAGI. The germline V and J ends were trimmed by 2 bases and 0 bases, with 8 bases remaining between them. The CDR3 here is CASSYADNSYEQYF. Here the CDR3 DNA reads TGTGCCAGCAGTTACGCGGACAACTCCTACGAGCAGTACTTC.

This clone was detected a few times. The V and J genes are TRBV7-3 and TRBJ2-2; 11 nucleotides match TRBD2. The CDR3 has 15 amino acids. Losses at the gene ends were 6 bases for V and 3 bases for J; bases not matched to a gene: 3. The germline gives CDR1 SGHTA, CDR2 FQGTGA. CDR3 sequence reads: CASRVAGGDTGELFF. CDR3 in DNA: TGTGCCAGCAGGGTAGCGGGAGGGGACACCGGGGAGCTGTTTTTT.

The rearrangement joins TRBV6-5 to TRBJ2-7; 7 bases map to TRBD2. From germline, CDR1 is MNHEY and CDR2 SVGAGI. This CDR3 is 12 amino acids long. Germline trimming cut 10 bases from V and 3 bases from J; bases unmatched to any gene: 6. The CDR3 sequence is CATSGKNYEQYF. The CDR3 DNA reads TGTGCCACGAGCGGGAAGAACTACGAGCAGTACTTC.

The rearrangement links TRBV7-3 to TRBJ2-2, with 9 positions matching TRBD2. CDR3 length: 16 residues. The germline V gene has CDR1 SGHTA and CDR2 FQGTGA. V trimming: 5 bases; J trimming: 2 bases; junction bases outside the gene matches: 6. The CDR3 sequence: CASSTLAGLNTGELFF. CDR3 bases: TGTGCCAGCAGCACCCTAGCGGGGCTTAACACCGGGGAGCTGTTTTTT.

The chain employs TRBV7-3 and TRBJ1-2; D is perhaps TRBD1 (5 bases). The germline V gene encodes CDR1 SGHTA and CDR2 FQGTGA. The CDR3 extends over 12 amino acids. V was cut by 5 bases and J by 4 bases, with 8 bases left in between. CDR3 DNA: TGTGCCAGCAGCCGACAGTTCTATGGCTACACCTTC. It codes for CASSRQFYGYTF.

This rearrangement joins TRBV4-1 to TRBJ1-5, with 7 bases that match TRBD1. The CDR3 loop spans 14 amino acids. Per germline, CDR1 MGHRA and CDR2 YSYEKL. V was clipped by 3 bases and J by 6 bases; unmatched bases: 5. CDR3 DNA: TGCGCCAGCAGCCAGAGACAGGGAAGTCAGCCCCAGCATTTT. The encoded protein is CASSQRQGSQPQHF.

The chain recombines TRBV7-2 with TRBJ1-2; D might be TRBD1 (6 bases). Germline V CDR1 and CDR2: SGHTA, FQGNSA. Trimming pared 1 base from V and 8 bases from J, leaving 11 bases between. CDR3 length: 13 amino acids. In nucleotides, the CDR3 is TGTGCCAGCAGCTTAGTCCGGACAGACGGCTACACCTTC. Protein sequence: CASSLVRTDGYTF.

V and J are TRBV7-2 and TRBJ1-4; 7 nucleotides match TRBD1. Looked up from germline, CDR1 is SGHTA and CDR2 is FQGNSA. V shed 5 bases and J 8 bases; nucleotides not matched to a gene: 11. This CDR3 contains 15 residues. The CDR3 region is CASSPVTGSDEKLFF. CDR3 nucleotide sequence: TGTGCCAGCAGCCCGGTGACAGGGAGTGACGAAAAACTGTTTTTT.

V is TRBV6-2 or TRBV6-3 and J is TRBJ2-5, with a possible D match to TRBD2 (5 bases). In germline, CDR1 is MNHEY, CDR2 SVGEGT. This CDR3 is 12 amino acids long. Trimming stripped 5 bases from V and 4 bases from J, with 8 bases between. This CDR3 reads CASSPDSETQYF. The CDR3 coding sequence is TGTGCCAGCAGTCCGGACTCAGAGACCCAGTACTTC.

This chain uses TRBV19 with TRBJ2-7; 8 nucleotides match TRBD2. V was pared by 6 bases and J by 3 bases, with 4 bases of the junction left unmatched. Germline CDR1 and CDR2: LNHDA and SQIVND (reference sequence). The CDR3 runs to 13 residues. The CDR3 bases are TGTGCCAGTAGCGGACTAGCTAACTACGAGCAGTACTTC. This sequence encodes CASSGLANYEQYF.

The chain recombines TRBV30 with TRBJ1-6; TRBD1 matches at 10 bases. The J segment lost 4 bases and the V segment lost 5 bases, leaving 11 bases of the junction unmatched. Germline CDR1 GTSNPN, CDR2 SVGIG (reference sequence). The CDR3 runs 17 residues. This CDR3 reads CAWSLPRQGAYNSPLHF. CDR3 sequence (DNA): TGTGCCTGGTCGCTTCCTAGACAGGGGGCTTATAATTCACCCCTCCACTTT.

CDR3: CASSPSGAPGEKLFF. DNA for the CDR3: TGTGCCAGCAGTCCGAGTGGGGCCCCCGGTGAAAAACTGTTTTTT. This sequence joins TRBV28 and TRBJ1-4; weak D call: TRBD1 (5 bases). The length of the CDR3 is 15 residues. Germline V lookup: CDR1 MDHEN, CDR2 SYDVKM. V was shortened by 5 bases and J by 7 bases, with 17 bases between the two germline ends.

The chain has TRBV2 and TRBJ2-1; 11 positions match TRBD2. Looked up from germline, CDR1 is SNHLY and CDR2 is FYNNEI. The ends lost 5 bases at V and 1 base at J; junction bases unmatched: 4. The CDR3 contains 16 residues. CDR3 amino acids: CASSLLAGGSYNEQFF. CDR3 bases: TGTGCCAGCAGTCTTTTAGCGGGGGGGTCCTACAATGAGCAGTTCTTC.

This clone has a single count. Other DNA sequences from this sample encode an identical CDR3 as well. The rearrangement links TRBV4-1 to TRBJ2-7; D might be TRBD2 (6 bases). Trimming left V 1 base short and J 1 base short, with 8 bases between. CDR1 is MGHRA, CDR2 YSYEKL, per germline. The CDR3 contains 14 residues. The CDR3 bases are TGCGCCAGCAGCCAAGTGAGCGGGTCCTACGAGCAGTACTTC. It encodes CASSQVSGSYEQYF.

This chain joins TRBV23-1 and TRBJ1-1; D might be TRBD1 (5 bases). TRBV23-1 is an ORF for which the function is uncertain. Trimming cost V 3 bases and J 7 bases, with 9 bases left between them. The CDR3 consists of 12 residues. The CDR3 DNA sequence: TGCGCCAGCAGTCAGAATCAGGGTGAAGCTTTCTTT. Translated: CASSQNQGEAFF.

The chain carries TRBV19 and TRBJ2-7; 7 bases agree with TRBD2. From germline, CDR1 is LNHDA and CDR2 SQIVND (reference sequence). After removal of 4 bases from V and 0 bases from J, the junction contained 6 bases not matched to a gene. This CDR3 has 15 residues. The CDR3 DNA is TGTGCCAGTAGTACCAGGACTAGTCTCTCCTACGAGCAGTACTTC. Translating gives CASSTRTSLSYEQYF. The whole variable domain, remainder taken from reference TRBV19 and TRBJ2-7, is DGGITQSPKYLFRKEGQNVTLSCEQNLNHDAMYWYRQDPGQGLRLIYYSQIVNDFQKGDIAEGYSVSREKKESFPLTVTSAQKNPTAFYLCASSTRTSLSYEQYFGPGTRLTVT.